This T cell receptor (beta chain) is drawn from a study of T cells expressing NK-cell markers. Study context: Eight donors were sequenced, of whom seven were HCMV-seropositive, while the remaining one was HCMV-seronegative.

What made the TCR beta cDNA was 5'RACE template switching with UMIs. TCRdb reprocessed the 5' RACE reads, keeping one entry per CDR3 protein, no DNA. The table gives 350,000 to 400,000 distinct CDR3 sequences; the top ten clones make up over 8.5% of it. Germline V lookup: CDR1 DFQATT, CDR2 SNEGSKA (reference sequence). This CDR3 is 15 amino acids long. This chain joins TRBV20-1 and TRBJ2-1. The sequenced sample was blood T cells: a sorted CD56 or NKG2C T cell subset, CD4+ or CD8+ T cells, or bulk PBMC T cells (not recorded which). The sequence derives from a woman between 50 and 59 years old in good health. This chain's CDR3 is CSARDSDLNYNEQFF.